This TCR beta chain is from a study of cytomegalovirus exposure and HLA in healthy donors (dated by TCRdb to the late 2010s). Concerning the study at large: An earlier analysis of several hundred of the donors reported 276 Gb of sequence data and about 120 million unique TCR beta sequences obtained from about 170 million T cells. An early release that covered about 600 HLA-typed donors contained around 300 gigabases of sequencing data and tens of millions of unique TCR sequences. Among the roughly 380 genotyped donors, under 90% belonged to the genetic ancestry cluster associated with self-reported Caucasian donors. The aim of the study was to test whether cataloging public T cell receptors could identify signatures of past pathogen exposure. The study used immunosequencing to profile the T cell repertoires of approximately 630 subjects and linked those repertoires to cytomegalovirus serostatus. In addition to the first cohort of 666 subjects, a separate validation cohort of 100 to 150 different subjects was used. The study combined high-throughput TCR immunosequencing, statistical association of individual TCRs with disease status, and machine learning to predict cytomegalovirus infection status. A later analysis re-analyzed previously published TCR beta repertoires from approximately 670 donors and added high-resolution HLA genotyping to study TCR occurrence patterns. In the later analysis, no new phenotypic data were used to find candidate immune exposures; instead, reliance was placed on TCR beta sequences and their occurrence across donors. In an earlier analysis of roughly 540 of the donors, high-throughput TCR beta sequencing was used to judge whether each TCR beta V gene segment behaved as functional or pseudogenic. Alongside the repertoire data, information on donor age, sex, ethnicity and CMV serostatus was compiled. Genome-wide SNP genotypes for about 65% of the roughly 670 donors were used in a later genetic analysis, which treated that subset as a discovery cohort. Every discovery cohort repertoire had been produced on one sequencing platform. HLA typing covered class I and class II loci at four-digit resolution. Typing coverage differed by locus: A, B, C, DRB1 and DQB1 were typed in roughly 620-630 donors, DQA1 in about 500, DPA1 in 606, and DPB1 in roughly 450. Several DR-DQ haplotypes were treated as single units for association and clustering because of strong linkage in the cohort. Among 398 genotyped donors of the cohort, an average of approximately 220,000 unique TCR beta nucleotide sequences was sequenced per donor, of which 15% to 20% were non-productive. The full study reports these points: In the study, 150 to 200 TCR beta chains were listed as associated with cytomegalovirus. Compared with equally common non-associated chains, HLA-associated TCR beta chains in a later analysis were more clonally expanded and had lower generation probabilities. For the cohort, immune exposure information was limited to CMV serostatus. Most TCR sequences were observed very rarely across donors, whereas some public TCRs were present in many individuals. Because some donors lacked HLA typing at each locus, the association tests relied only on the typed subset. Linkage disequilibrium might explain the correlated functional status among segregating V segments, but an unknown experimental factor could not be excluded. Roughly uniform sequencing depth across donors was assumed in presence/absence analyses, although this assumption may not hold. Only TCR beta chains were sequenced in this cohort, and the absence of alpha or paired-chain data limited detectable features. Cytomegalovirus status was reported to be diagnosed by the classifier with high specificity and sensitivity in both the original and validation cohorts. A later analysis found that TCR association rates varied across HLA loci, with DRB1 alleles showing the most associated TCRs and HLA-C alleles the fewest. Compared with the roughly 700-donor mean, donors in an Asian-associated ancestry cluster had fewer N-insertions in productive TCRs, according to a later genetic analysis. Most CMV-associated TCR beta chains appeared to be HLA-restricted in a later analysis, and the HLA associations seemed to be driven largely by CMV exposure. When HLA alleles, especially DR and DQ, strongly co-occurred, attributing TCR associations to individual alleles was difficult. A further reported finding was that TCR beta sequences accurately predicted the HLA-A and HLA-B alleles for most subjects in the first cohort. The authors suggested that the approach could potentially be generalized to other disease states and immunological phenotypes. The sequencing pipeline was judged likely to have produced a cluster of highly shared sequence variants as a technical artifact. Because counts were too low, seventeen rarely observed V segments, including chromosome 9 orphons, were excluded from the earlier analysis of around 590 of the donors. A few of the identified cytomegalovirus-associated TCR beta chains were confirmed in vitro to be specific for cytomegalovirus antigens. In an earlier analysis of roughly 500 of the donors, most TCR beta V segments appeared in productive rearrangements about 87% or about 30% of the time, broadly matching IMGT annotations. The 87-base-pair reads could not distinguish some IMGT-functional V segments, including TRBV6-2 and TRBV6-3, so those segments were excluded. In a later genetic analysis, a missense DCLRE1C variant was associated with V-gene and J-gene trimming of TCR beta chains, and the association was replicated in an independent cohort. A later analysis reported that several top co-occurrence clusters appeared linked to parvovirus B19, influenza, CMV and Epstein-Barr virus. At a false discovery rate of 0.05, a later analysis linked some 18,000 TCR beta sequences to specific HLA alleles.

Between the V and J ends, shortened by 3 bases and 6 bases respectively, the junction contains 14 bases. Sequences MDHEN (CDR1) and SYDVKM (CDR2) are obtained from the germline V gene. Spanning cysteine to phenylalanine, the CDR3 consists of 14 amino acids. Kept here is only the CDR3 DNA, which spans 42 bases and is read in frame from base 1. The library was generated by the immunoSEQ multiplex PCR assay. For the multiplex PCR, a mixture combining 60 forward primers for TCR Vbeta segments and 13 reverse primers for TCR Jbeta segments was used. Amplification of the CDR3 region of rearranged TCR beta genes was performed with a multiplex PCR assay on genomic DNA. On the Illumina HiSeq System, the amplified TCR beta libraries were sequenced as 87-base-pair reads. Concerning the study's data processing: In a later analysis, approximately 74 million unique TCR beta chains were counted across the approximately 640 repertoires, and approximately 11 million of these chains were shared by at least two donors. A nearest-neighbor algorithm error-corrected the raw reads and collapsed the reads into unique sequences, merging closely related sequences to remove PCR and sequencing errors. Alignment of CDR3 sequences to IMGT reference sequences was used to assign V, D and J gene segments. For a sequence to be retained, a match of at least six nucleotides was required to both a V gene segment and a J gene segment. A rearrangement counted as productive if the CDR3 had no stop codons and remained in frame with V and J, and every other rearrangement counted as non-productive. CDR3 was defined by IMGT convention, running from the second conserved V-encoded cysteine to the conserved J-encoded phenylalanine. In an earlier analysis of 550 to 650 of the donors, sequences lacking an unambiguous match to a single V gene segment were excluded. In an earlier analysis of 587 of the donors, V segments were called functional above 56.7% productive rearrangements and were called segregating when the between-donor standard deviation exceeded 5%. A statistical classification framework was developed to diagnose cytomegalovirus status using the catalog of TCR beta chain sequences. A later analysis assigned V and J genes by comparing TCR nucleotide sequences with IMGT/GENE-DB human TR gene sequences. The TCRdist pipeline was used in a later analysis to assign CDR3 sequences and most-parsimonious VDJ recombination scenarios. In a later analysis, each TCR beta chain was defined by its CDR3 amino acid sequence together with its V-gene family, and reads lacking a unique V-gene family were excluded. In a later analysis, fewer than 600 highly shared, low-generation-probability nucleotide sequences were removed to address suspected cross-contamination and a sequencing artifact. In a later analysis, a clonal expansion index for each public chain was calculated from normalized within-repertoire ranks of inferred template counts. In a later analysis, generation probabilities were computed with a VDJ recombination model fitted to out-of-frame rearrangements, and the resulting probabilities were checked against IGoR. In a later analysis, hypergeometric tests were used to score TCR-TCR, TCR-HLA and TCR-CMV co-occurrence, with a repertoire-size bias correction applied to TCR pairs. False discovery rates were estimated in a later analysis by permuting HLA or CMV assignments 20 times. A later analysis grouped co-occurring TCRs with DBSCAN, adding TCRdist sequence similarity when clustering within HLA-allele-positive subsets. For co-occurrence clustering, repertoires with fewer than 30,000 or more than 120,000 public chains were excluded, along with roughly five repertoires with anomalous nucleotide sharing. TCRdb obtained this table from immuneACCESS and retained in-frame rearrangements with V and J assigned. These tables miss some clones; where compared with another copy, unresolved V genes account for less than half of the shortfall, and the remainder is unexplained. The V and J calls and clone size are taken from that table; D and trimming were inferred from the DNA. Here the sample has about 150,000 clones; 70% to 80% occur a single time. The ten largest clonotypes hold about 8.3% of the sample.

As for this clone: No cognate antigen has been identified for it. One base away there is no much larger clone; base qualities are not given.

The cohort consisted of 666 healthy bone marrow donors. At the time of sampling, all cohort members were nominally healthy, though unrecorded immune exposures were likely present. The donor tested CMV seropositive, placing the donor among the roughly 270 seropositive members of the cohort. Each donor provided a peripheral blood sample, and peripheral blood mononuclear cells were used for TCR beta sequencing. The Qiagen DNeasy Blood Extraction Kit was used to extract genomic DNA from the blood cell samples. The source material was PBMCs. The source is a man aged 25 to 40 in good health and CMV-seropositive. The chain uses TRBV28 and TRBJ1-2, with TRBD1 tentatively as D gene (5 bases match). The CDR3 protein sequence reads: CASSFPRGNDGYTF. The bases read TGTGCCAGCAGTTTTCCCCGGGGGAACGATGGCTACACCTTC.